The TCR beta chain described here comes from a study of immune characterization of retroperitoneal liposarcoma. Looked up from germline, CDR1 is MNHNS and CDR2 is SASEGT. This CDR3 spans 14 amino acids. V trimming: 3 bases; J trimming: 3 bases; junction bases outside the gene matches: 3. One entry per CDR3 protein, called by TCRdb with MiXCR from the PCR reads. Among about 2,500 distinct CDR3 sequences listed, about 49% were seen once. This clonotype is labeled medium-sized (0.01 to 0.1%). The chain is built from TRBV6-1 and TRBJ2-7; 9 bases match TRBD2. The source of this sequence is a female donor with retroperitoneal liposarcoma. The sample was tumor tissue. The CDR3 DNA reads TGTGCCAGCAGTGAGGCGGGAGGGCACTACGAGCAGTACTTC. Translating gives CASSEAGGHYEQYF.